Below, one T cell receptor beta chain is given with its context. This entry is derived from a study of cytomegalovirus exposure and HLA in healthy donors. With 60 Vbeta and 13 Jbeta primers, the PCR was carried out. The table came from immunoSEQ multiplex PCR; TCRdb's copy has only in-frame clones and leaves some out. The repertoire holds some 120,000 clones, with 70% to 90% as singletons. This CDR3 has 16 residues. Trimming removed 4 bases from V and 0 bases from J; junction bases left unmatched: 7. Germline CDR1 reads SGDLS; CDR2 reads YYNGEE. The sequencing sample was made of PBMCs. V usage is TRBV9 and J usage is TRBJ1-3; TRBD1 matches 7 bases. The sequence came from a man between 18 and 35 years old in good health and CMV-seropositive. CDR3 DNA: TGTGCCAGCAGCAATCCGGGACAGCACTCTGGAAACACCATATATTTT. Translation gives CASSNPGQHSGNTIYF.